The rows below give T cell receptor beta chains drawn from one sample of a study of identifying expanded T cells in peripheral blood. The protocol was immunoSEQ multiplex PCR, while the TCRdb copy is restricted to in-frame clones and leaves out a portion. This repertoire shows around 120,000 clones, around nine tenths found once; its top ten account for roughly 15%. Source material: blood. These receptors all stem from a person aged 18 to 70 in good health. CDR3s include the opening cysteine and the closing phenylalanine or tryptophan. The D gene is left open where the match is weak. Rows may omit the clone size; those that give it use once, few, many or a size class.

abundance: -
d_gene: -
j_gene: TRBJ2-5
v_gene: TRBV7-9
CDR3nt: TGTGCCAGCACCCGTTTCCAGGGAAGGGAGACCCAGTACTTC
CDR3aa: CASTRFQGRETQYF

abundance: -
d_gene: -
j_gene: TRBJ1-5
v_gene: TRBV9
CDR3nt: TGTGCCAGCAGCGTAGGGTCCGGGGGGGGCAATCAGCCCCAGCATTTT
CDR3aa: CASSVGSGGGNQPQHF

abundance: once
d_gene: -
j_gene: TRBJ2-1
v_gene: TRBV5-1
CDR3nt: TGCGCCAGCAGCTACCGCTACAATGAGCAGTTCTTC
CDR3aa: CASSYRYNEQFF

abundance: -
d_gene: -
j_gene: TRBJ2-7
v_gene: TRBV11-2
CDR3nt: TGTGCCAGCAGCTCACTTTTTGCCCGTGGGATCTACGAGCAGTACTTC
CDR3aa: CASSSLFARGIYEQYF

abundance: -
d_gene: TRBD1
j_gene: TRBJ2-5
v_gene: TRBV11-2
CDR3nt: TGTGCCAGCAGCTTCTTTTCTGGACAGGGGACAGCCCAGTACTTC
CDR3aa: CASSFFSGQGTAQYF

abundance: -
d_gene: TRBD1
j_gene: TRBJ1-2
v_gene: TRBV19
CDR3nt: TGTGCCAGTAGTATCCGGGACAGAGATAACTATGGCTACACCTTC
CDR3aa: CASSIRDRDNYGYTF

abundance: -
d_gene: -
j_gene: TRBJ2-5
v_gene: TRBV5-4
CDR3nt: TGTGCCAGCAGCGCTCAAGAGACCCAGTACTTC
CDR3aa: CASSAQETQYF

abundance: -
d_gene: -
j_gene: TRBJ2-7
v_gene: TRBV4-3
CDR3nt: TGCGCCAGCAGCCAAGATCTTGAGACAGGAGCTCGAGTTGGGCAGTACTTC
CDR3aa: CASSQDLETGARVGQYF

abundance: few
d_gene: -
j_gene: TRBJ1-1
v_gene: TRBV28
CDR3nt: TGTGCCAGCAGTTCGGCGAACACTGAAGCTTTCTTT
CDR3aa: CASSSANTEAFF

abundance: -
d_gene: -
j_gene: TRBJ2-7
v_gene: TRBV7-2
CDR3nt: TGTGCCAGCAGCTACGGGTATAGCAGGGGTGGGTACGAGCAGTACTTC
CDR3aa: CASSYGYSRGGYEQYF

abundance: -
d_gene: -
j_gene: TRBJ1-2
v_gene: TRBV6-5
CDR3nt: TGTGCCAGCAGAGGGACCTACTATGGCTACACCTTC
CDR3aa: CASRGTYYGYTF

abundance: -
d_gene: -
j_gene: TRBJ2-5
v_gene: TRBV2
CDR3nt: TGTGCCAGCAGTGAATTAACCCCTGGCCAGTACTTC
CDR3aa: CASSELTPGQYF

abundance: -
d_gene: -
j_gene: TRBJ1-6
v_gene: TRBV18
CDR3nt: TGTGCCAGCTCTCCGTCGGCCCGAGATAATTCACCCCTCCACTTT
CDR3aa: CASSPSARDNSPLHF

abundance: -
d_gene: -
j_gene: TRBJ1-1
v_gene: TRBV19
CDR3nt: TGTGCCAGTAGTGTCCGGGACTTAAGCACTGAAGCTTTCTTT
CDR3aa: CASSVRDLSTEAFF

abundance: -
d_gene: -
j_gene: TRBJ1-1
v_gene: TRBV28
CDR3nt: TGTGCCAGCAGTTGGGGGGGGGAGGACACTGAAGCTTTCTTT
CDR3aa: CASSWGGEDTEAFF

abundance: few
d_gene: -
j_gene: TRBJ2-1
v_gene: TRBV7-9
CDR3nt: TGTGCCAGCAGACTCACAACCCGGGGGGGGACAGCGGTCAATGAGCAGTTCTTC
CDR3aa: CASRLTTRGGTAVNEQFF

abundance: -
d_gene: TRBD1
j_gene: TRBJ2-7
v_gene: TRBV4-3
CDR3nt: TGCGCCAGCAGCCAAGGCGATACAGGGGGCTACGAGCAGTACTTC
CDR3aa: CASSQGDTGGYEQYF

abundance: -
d_gene: -
j_gene: TRBJ1-2
v_gene: TRBV10-3
CDR3nt: TGTGCCATCAGTGAGTCGTTGGGCCCAAAGGGCTACACCTTC
CDR3aa: CAISESLGPKGYTF

abundance: -
d_gene: TRBD2
j_gene: TRBJ2-7
v_gene: TRBV7-2
CDR3nt: TGTGCCAGCAGCTTAGAGGGCCGGGGACTAGCGTCGTACGAGCAGTACTTC
CDR3aa: CASSLEGRGLASYEQYF

abundance: -
d_gene: TRBD1
j_gene: TRBJ1-1
v_gene: TRBV13
CDR3nt: TGTGCCAGCAGCTTAGGTTGGAGGGGGACAGGGGGCTTGGACACTGAAGCTTTCTTT
CDR3aa: CASSLGWRGTGGLDTEAFF

abundance: -
d_gene: -
j_gene: TRBJ1-5
v_gene: TRBV13
CDR3nt: TGTGCCAGCAGCTGGGGGGGCAGGGGTTCGGATCAGCCCCAGCATTTT
CDR3aa: CASSWGGRGSDQPQHF

abundance: -
d_gene: -
j_gene: TRBJ2-1
v_gene: TRBV13
CDR3nt: TGTGCCAGCAGCTTAGGAGGATGGCGGTCTGAGCAGTTCTTC
CDR3aa: CASSLGGWRSEQFF

abundance: few
d_gene: -
j_gene: TRBJ1-2
v_gene: TRBV7-9
CDR3nt: TGTGCCAGCACCCCTGGAGGCGGCTACACCTTC
CDR3aa: CASTPGGGYTF

abundance: -
d_gene: -
j_gene: TRBJ2-7
v_gene: TRBV19
CDR3nt: TGTGCCAGTAGCCTGACAGTAGTCCTTTCCTACGAGCAGTACTTC
CDR3aa: CASSLTVVLSYEQYF

abundance: -
d_gene: TRBD1
j_gene: TRBJ2-1
v_gene: TRBV4-3
CDR3nt: TGCGCCAGCAGCCAGCAGGGGGCTGGGGATAATGAGCAGTTCTTC
CDR3aa: CASSQQGAGDNEQFF

abundance: few
d_gene: TRBD1
j_gene: TRBJ1-1
v_gene: TRBV7-7
CDR3nt: TGTGCCAGCAGTCCCGGGACAGGGGGACCAGGGAACACTGAAGCTTTCTTT
CDR3aa: CASSPGTGGPGNTEAFF

abundance: -
d_gene: -
j_gene: TRBJ2-2
v_gene: TRBV11-3
CDR3nt: TGTGCCAGCAGCTTAGATCGCACAGGGAACACCGGGGAGCTGTTTTTT
CDR3aa: CASSLDRTGNTGELFF

abundance: few
d_gene: -
j_gene: TRBJ1-2
v_gene: TRBV11-2
CDR3nt: TGTGCCAGCAGCTTAGAGGCAGGGTATGGCTACACCTTC
CDR3aa: CASSLEAGYGYTF

abundance: -
d_gene: -
j_gene: TRBJ1-1
v_gene: TRBV7-2
CDR3nt: TGTGCCAGCAGCCCTGGACGGACTTACACTGAAGCTTTCTTT
CDR3aa: CASSPGRTYTEAFF

abundance: -
d_gene: -
j_gene: TRBJ1-5
v_gene: TRBV1
CDR3nt: TGCACCAGCAGCCAAGATTGGGGGGACAGCAATCAGCCCCAGCATTTT
CDR3aa: CTSSQDWGDSNQPQHF

abundance: -
d_gene: -
j_gene: TRBJ2-7
v_gene: TRBV14
CDR3nt: TGTGCCAGCAGCCAAGATGTAGGCCAGCAGTACTTC
CDR3aa: CASSQDVGQQYF

abundance: -
d_gene: TRBD2
j_gene: TRBJ2-4
v_gene: TRBV6-5
CDR3nt: TGTGCCAGCGTCGGGACTAGCGGGGGTGGAAACATTCAGTACTTC
CDR3aa: CASVGTSGGGNIQYF

abundance: -
d_gene: -
j_gene: TRBJ2-1
v_gene: TRBV19
CDR3nt: TGTGCCAGTAGTATCTCGGGGGCAGGCAATGAGCAGTTCTTC
CDR3aa: CASSISGAGNEQFF

abundance: -
d_gene: -
j_gene: TRBJ2-1
v_gene: TRBV7-2
CDR3nt: TGTGCCAGCAGCTCCTGGGCCGGCAATGAGCAGTTCTTC
CDR3aa: CASSSWAGNEQFF

abundance: -
d_gene: -
j_gene: TRBJ1-6
v_gene: TRBV27
CDR3nt: TGTGCCAGCAGTTTATCGATTAGGGGGTCACCCCTCCACTTT
CDR3aa: CASSLSIRGSPLHF

abundance: -
d_gene: -
j_gene: TRBJ2-7
v_gene: TRBV11-2
CDR3nt: TGTGCCAGCAGCTTATTTCTGGGGCGCTCCTACGAGCAGTACTTC
CDR3aa: CASSLFLGRSYEQYF

abundance: -
d_gene: -
j_gene: TRBJ2-1
v_gene: TRBV7-9
CDR3nt: TGTGCCAGCAGCTTAGCGCAGGGTTGGGAGCAGTTCTTC
CDR3aa: CASSLAQGWEQFF

abundance: -
d_gene: -
j_gene: TRBJ2-7
v_gene: TRBV5-1
CDR3nt: TGCGCCAGCAGCTTCGAAGCGGGTTCATCCTACGAGCAGTACTTC
CDR3aa: CASSFEAGSSYEQYF

abundance: -
d_gene: -
j_gene: TRBJ1-1
v_gene: TRBV2
CDR3nt: TGTGCCAGCAGACGTATTACAGGGTTCGCTGAAGCTTTCTTT
CDR3aa: CASRRITGFAEAFF

abundance: -
d_gene: -
j_gene: TRBJ2-5
v_gene: TRBV30
CDR3nt: TGTGCCTGGAGTGGAATTCCGGGACCCGGCTCGCAGACCCAGTACTTC
CDR3aa: CAWSGIPGPGSQTQYF

abundance: -
d_gene: -
j_gene: TRBJ1-6
v_gene: TRBV5-5
CDR3nt: TGTGCCAGCAGCCGTCTCCGGGACCCTAATTCACCCCTCCACTTT
CDR3aa: CASSRLRDPNSPLHF

abundance: -
d_gene: -
j_gene: TRBJ1-5
v_gene: TRBV27
CDR3nt: TGTGCCAGCAGGGGTGGCAATCAGCCCCAGCATTTT
CDR3aa: CASRGGNQPQHF

abundance: -
d_gene: -
j_gene: TRBJ2-5
v_gene: TRBV5-1
CDR3nt: TGCGCCAGCACCGAATTAAATTCTGGCGTTATGGAGACCCAGTACTTC
CDR3aa: CASTELNSGVMETQYF

abundance: -
d_gene: TRBD1
j_gene: TRBJ2-3
v_gene: TRBV4-3
CDR3nt: TGCGCCAGCAGCCAAGATAACACAGGGGGCACAGATACGCAGTATTTT
CDR3aa: CASSQDNTGGTDTQYF